The 21 T cell receptor beta chains below all came from one sample that was sequenced in a study of blood T cells in healthy people across ages. Combining a sample-barcoded 5' primer with a J-beta primer mix, a second PCR ran for roughly 6 to 11 cycles. TCRdb re-derived calls from the 5' RACE reads in MiXCR, one entry per CDR3 protein. Counted here are 600,000 to 650,000 distinct CDR3 sequences, under 65% occurring once; the ten biggest clones make up more than 35%. The sequenced sample consisted of blood. These TCRs come from a man in his fifties or sixties in good health.

The V call is TRBV7-9, the J call TRBJ1-4, with D possibly TRBD1 on 6 matching bases. The CDR3 totals 13 residues. CDR1 SEHNR and CDR2 FQNEAQ come from the germline V gene (reference sequence). V lost 11 bases to trimming and J lost 4 bases, with 14 bases between them. CDR3 sequence reads: CAGKDSNNEKLFF. CDR3 nucleotides: TGTGCCGGCAAGGACAGTAATAATGAAAAACTGTTTTTT.

This rearrangement joins TRBV5-1 to TRBJ1-2, with D maybe TRBD1 (6 bases). Germline CDR1 and CDR2: SGHRS and YFSETQ. V shed 4 bases and J shed 6 bases, with 13 bases lying between them. The CDR3 runs 13 residues. CDR3 in DNA: TGCGCCAGCAGCCCACAGGGCTGGGATGGCTACACCTTC. Translated, it gives CASSPQGWDGYTF.

CDR3: CASSYLPVIDTQYF. The CDR3 DNA is TGTGCCAGCAGTTATCTGCCAGTGATAGATACGCAGTATTTT. The gene calls are TRBV6-2 or TRBV6-3 and TRBJ2-3; D gene unclear. Trimming removed 3 bases from V and 5 bases from J, with 12 bases in between. The CDR3 is 14 residues long. Per germline, CDR1 MNHEY and CDR2 SVGEGT.

The chain links TRBV29-1 to TRBJ2-6, with a possible D match to TRBD2 (6 bases). Germline V lookup: CDR1 SQVTM, CDR2 ANQGSEA. V dropped 2 bases and J dropped 2 bases, with 16 bases sitting between them. The CDR3 is 17 residues long. CDR3: CSVELEGTAPGANVLTF. The CDR3 region has the DNA TGCAGCGTTGAATTGGAGGGTACAGCTCCTGGGGCCAACGTCCTGACTTTC.

The V gene is TRBV5-1, the J gene TRBJ2-5; D tentatively fits TRBD1 or TRBD2 (5 bases each). The J call may be wrong; the DNA end is better matched by TRBJ2-7. The CDR3 is 14 amino acids. CDR1 is SGHRS, CDR2 YFSETQ, per germline. The CDR3 nucleotides read TGCGCCAGCAGTCGGGGCAGGTCCAACTACGAGCAGTACTTC. This gives the protein CASSRGRSNYEQYF.

The chain recombines TRBV12-3 or TRBV12-4 with TRBJ2-1; unclear D gene. Deletions cut 1 base from V and 9 bases from J, with 13 bases between. The CDR3 runs 14 residues. CDR3 sequence (DNA): TGTGCCAGCAGTTTAGGGACGATTGCCCCTGAGCAGTTCTTC. Encoded protein: CASSLGTIAPEQFF.

The chain couples TRBV4-2 to TRBJ1-4; D not resolved. V lost 0 bases, J lost 7 bases, and 15 bases lay in between. Germline lookup yields CDR1 LGHNA and CDR2 YNFKEQ. The CDR3 runs 16 residues. CDR3 sequence: CASSQELNTVVEKLFF. The CDR3 DNA follows: TGTGCCAGCAGCCAAGAATTGAACACGGTAGTTGAAAAACTGTTTTTT.

This clonotype has just a few counts. The rearrangement links TRBV11-1 to TRBJ1-2; D remains unclear. Germline assignment: CDR1 SGHAT and CDR2 FQDESV (reference sequence). Between the trimmed V and J ends, which lost 1 base and 8 bases, there was a span of 14 bases. The CDR3 contains 14 residues. Here the CDR3 reads CASSLGADYGGYTF. The CDR3 nucleotides are TGTGCCAGCAGCTTAGGGGCAGACTATGGCGGCTACACCTTC. Looking up the rest from reference TRBV11-1 and TRBJ1-2 gives the full variable domain: EAEVAQSPRYKITEKSQAVAFWCDPISGHATLYWYRQILGQGPELLVQFQDESVVDDSQLPKDRFSAERLKGVDSTLKIQPAELGDSAMYLCASSLGADYGGYTFGSGTRLTVV.

This clonotype was detected a few times. This chain connects TRBV4-2 to TRBJ1-1; D might be TRBD1 (6 bases). Germline assignment: CDR1 LGHNA and CDR2 YNFKEQ. The CDR3 extends over 13 amino acids. Trimming removed 2 bases from V and 3 bases from J, with 7 bases in between. CDR3 DNA: TGTGCCAGCAGCCAAAGGGGGGACACTGAAGCTTTCTTT. It is translated as CASSQRGDTEAFF.

The J gene is TRBJ2-7, the V gene TRBV7-9; TRBD2 matches at 7 bases. The V gene end was trimmed by 1 base and the J gene end by 4 bases; junction bases not matched to a gene: 16. The CDR3 is made up of 18 amino acids. Germline V CDR1 and CDR2: SEHNR, FQNEAQ (reference sequence). The chain's CDR3 is CASSLGHMGLVGGYEQYF. The CDR3 region has the DNA TGTGCCAGCAGCTTAGGGCACATGGGGCTAGTGGGGGGGTACGAGCAGTACTTC. Drawing the rest from reference TRBV7-9 and TRBJ2-7, the complete variable domain is DTGVSQNPRHKITKRGQNVTFRCDPISEHNRLYWYRQTLGQGPEFLTYFQNEAQLEKSRLLSDRFSAERPKGSFSTLEIQRTEQGDSAMYLCASSLGHMGLVGGYEQYFGPGTRLTVT.

This chain connects TRBV27 to TRBJ1-2, with 9 bases that match TRBD1. In germline, CDR1 is MNHEY, CDR2 SMNVEV (reference sequence). The CDR3 totals 13 residues. The trim removed 3 bases at V and 8 bases at J, leaving 4 bases unmatched. CDR3 in DNA: TGTGCCAGCAGTTTTGGACAGGGGTCCGGCTACACCTTC. It translates to CASSFGQGSGYTF.

V usage is TRBV2 and J usage is TRBJ2-7, with 11 bases matching TRBD1. The closer fit of TRBJ2-5 to the DNA end suggests the J call may be wrong. The CDR3 is 14 residues long. CDR1 SNHLY and CDR2 FYNNEI come from the germline V gene. CDR3 nucleotides: TGTGCCAGCAGCCCGGACAGGGGGCTAGAGACCCAGTACTTC. It encodes CASSPDRGLETQYF.

This clonotype has at least ten counts. The chain joins TRBV5-5 to TRBJ1-2, with unresolved D. The CDR3 spans 15 residues. V was trimmed by 4 bases and J by 0 bases, leaving 13 bases between them. CDR1 is SGHKS and CDR2 is YYEKEE in the germline V gene (reference sequence). CDR3 nucleotides: TGTGCCAGCAGCCCATCTCCCCTCCCTAACTATGGCTACACCTTC. Its translation is CASSPSPLPNYGYTF. Drawing the rest from reference TRBV5-5 and TRBJ1-2, the complete variable domain is DAGVTQSPTHLIKTRGQQVTLRCSPISGHKSVSWYQQVLGQGPQFIFQYYEKEERGRGNFPDRFSARQFPNYSSELNVNALLLGDSALYLCASSPSPLPNYGYTFGSGTRLTVV.

The chain joins TRBV20-1 to TRBJ2-4; D possibly corresponds to TRBD1 (6 bases). The ends were cut back, 5 bases at V and 0 bases at J, with 14 bases in the middle. Germline V CDR1 and CDR2: DFQATT, SNEGSKA (reference sequence). The CDR3 runs to 15 residues. This CDR3 reads CSAQQGAQAKNIQYF. CDR3 coding DNA: TGCAGTGCTCAACAGGGAGCCCAAGCCAAAAACATTCAGTACTTC.

The V gene is TRBV20-1, the J gene TRBJ1-1; tentative D call: TRBD1 (5 bases). The germline V gene has CDR1 DFQATT and CDR2 SNEGSKA (reference sequence). This CDR3 spans 13 amino acids. V gave up 3 bases and J gave up 1 base, with 9 bases separating them. CDR3 in amino acids: CSASKGSNTEAFF. CDR3 coding DNA: TGCAGTGCTAGCAAGGGGTCGAACACTGAAGCTTTCTTT.

J is TRBJ2-7 and V is TRBV7-2, with D unclear. The CDR3 extends over 14 amino acids. Looked up from germline, CDR1 is SGHTA and CDR2 is FQGNSA. Deletions cut 5 bases from V and 2 bases from J, with 13 bases between. As DNA, the CDR3 is TGTGCCAGCAGCCTGAGGTACTGGCCCTACGAGCAGTACTTC. It specifies CASSLRYWPYEQYF. Variable domain in full (rest from reference TRBV7-2 and TRBJ2-7): GAGVSQSPSNKVTEKGKDVELRCDPISGHTALYWYRQSLGQGLEFLIYFQGNSAPDKSGLPSDRFSAERTGGSVSTLTIQRTQQEDSAVYLCASSLRYWPYEQYFGPGTRLTVT.

This clonotype was observed a handful of times. The J gene is TRBJ1-4, the V gene TRBV7-2, with 11 bases fitting TRBD1. Germline V gives CDR1 SGHTA, CDR2 FQGNSA. This CDR3 has 15 residues. Trimming cost V 5 bases and J 6 bases; bases outside gene matches: 5. The CDR3 spells CASSPRTGGDEKLFF. In DNA, the CDR3 is TGTGCCAGCAGCCCCCGGACAGGGGGCGATGAAAAACTGTTTTTT.

This rearrangement joins TRBV5-5 to TRBJ2-7, with D perhaps matching TRBD2 (5 bases). V lost 1 base to trimming and J lost 7 bases, with 12 bases between them. This CDR3 is built from 13 residues. CDR1 is SGHKS and CDR2 is YYEKEE in the germline V gene (reference sequence). The CDR3 DNA is TGTGCCAGCAGCTTGTCGGCTAGCCAAGAGCAGTACTTC. Translation: CASSLSASQEQYF. Supplemented by reference TRBV5-5 and TRBJ2-7, the full variable domain reads DAGVTQSPTHLIKTRGQQVTLRCSPISGHKSVSWYQQVLGQGPQFIFQYYEKEERGRGNFPDRFSARQFPNYSSELNVNALLLGDSALYLCASSLSASQEQYFGPGTRLTVT.

The genes are TRBV27 and TRBJ2-5, with TRBD2 as a possible D gene (5 bases). The V end was cut by 2 bases, the J end by 1 base, with 17 bases between. The CDR3 totals 17 residues. Germline V gene lookup returns CDR1 MNHEY and CDR2 SMNVEV (reference sequence). The CDR3 sequence is CASSLNSLPGFQETQYF. The CDR3 DNA reads TGTGCCAGCAGTTTAAATTCTCTCCCGGGATTCCAAGAGACCCAGTACTTC.

The V and J genes are TRBV10-3 and TRBJ2-5; perhaps D is TRBD1 or TRBD2 (7 bases each). Gene TRBJ2-7 matches the end of the DNA better, so the J call may be wrong. This CDR3 has 15 residues. Germline V gives CDR1 ENHRY, CDR2 SYGVKD. The CDR3 DNA reads TGTGCCATCAGCGAGCAGGGGGGGGGCCGCTACGAGCAGTACTTC. This sequence encodes CAISEQGGGRYEQYF.

The chain combines TRBV12-3 or TRBV12-4 with TRBJ1-3; no firm D call. This CDR3 spans 13 amino acids. Trimming removed 8 bases at V and 0 bases at J, with 8 bases between. CDR3 in amino acids: CASETYSGNTIYF. CDR3 DNA: TGTGCCAGCGAGACCTACTCTGGAAACACCATATATTTT.